This T cell receptor (beta chain) was sequenced in a study of CD8 T cells in Susac syndrome. The CDR3 is made up of 13 amino acids. Looked up from germline, CDR1 is DFQATT and CDR2 is SNEGSKA (reference sequence). V lost 3 bases to trimming and J lost 3 bases, with 8 bases between them. FACS was used to enrich TEMRA cells, whereas the CD8+ and CD4+ T cells were obtained by negative isolation. Roughly 0.45 to 1 ug RNA was reverse transcribed with random hexamers. TCRdb itself ran the immunoSEQ multiplex PCR reads through MiXCR, one entry per CDR3 protein. The profile shows 170,000 or so distinct CDR3 sequences, around 94% of them singletons.

V is TRBV20-1 and J is TRBJ1-4; D is undetermined. The TCR was taken from a human donor with Susac syndrome. Sequencing was performed on CD4+ T cells from PBMCs. This CDR3 reads CSASGLSNEKLFF. The CDR3 DNA sequence: TGCAGTGCTAGCGGGCTTTCTAATGAAAAACTGTTTTTT.